Given below is one T cell receptor (beta chain) in context. What antigen it recognizes has not been identified. No base quality values were provided; no much bigger clone lies one nucleotide off. The cohort was made up of 666 healthy bone marrow donors. At the time of sampling, every cohort member was nominally healthy, though immune exposures that went unrecorded were likely present. The donor was CMV seropositive and belonged to the group of 250 to 300 seropositive cohort members. A peripheral blood sample was provided by each donor, and peripheral blood mononuclear cells were used for TCR beta sequencing. Genomic DNA extraction from the blood cell samples was performed with the Qiagen DNeasy Blood Extraction Kit. Receptor amplification or capture employed the immunoSEQ multiplex PCR assay. For the multiplex PCR, a mixture combining 60 forward primers for TCR Vbeta segments and 13 reverse primers for TCR Jbeta segments was used. Amplification of the CDR3 region of rearranged TCR beta genes was performed with a multiplex PCR assay on genomic DNA. On the Illumina HiSeq System, the amplified TCR beta libraries were sequenced as 87-base-pair reads. Turning to the authors' computational methods: A later analysis counted 65 million to 90 million unique TCR beta chains across the 666 repertoires, and around 9.9 million of these chains were shared by at least two donors. A nearest-neighbor algorithm error-corrected the raw reads and collapsed the reads into unique sequences, merging closely related sequences to remove PCR and sequencing errors. V, D and J gene segments were assigned by aligning CDR3 sequences to IMGT reference sequences. For a sequence to be retained, a match of at least six nucleotides to both a V gene segment and a J gene segment was required. A rearrangement was called productive if the CDR3 had no stop codons and remained in frame with V and J, and every other rearrangement was called non-productive. Following IMGT convention, CDR3 was defined as the stretch from the second conserved V-encoded cysteine up to the conserved J-encoded phenylalanine. Sequences without an unambiguous match to a single V gene segment were excluded from the earlier analysis of about 600 of the donors. An earlier analysis of several hundred of the donors called V segments functional above 56.7% productive rearrangements and segregating when the between-donor standard deviation exceeded 5%. A statistical classification framework was developed to diagnose cytomegalovirus status using the catalog of TCR beta chain sequences. V and J gene assignment, in a later analysis, came from comparing TCR nucleotide sequences with IMGT/GENE-DB human TR gene sequences. The TCRdist pipeline was used in a later analysis to assign CDR3 sequences and most-parsimonious VDJ recombination scenarios. In a later analysis, every TCR beta chain was defined by the combination of its CDR3 amino acid sequence and its V-gene family, and reads without a unique V-gene family were dropped. In a later analysis, 450 to 600 highly shared, low-generation-probability nucleotide sequences were removed to address suspected cross-contamination and a sequencing artifact. For each public chain, a later analysis derived a clonal expansion index from normalized ranks of inferred template counts within each repertoire. A later analysis computed generation probabilities with a VDJ recombination model fitted to out-of-frame rearrangements, and checked the results against IGoR. A later analysis scored TCR-TCR, TCR-HLA and TCR-CMV co-occurrence with hypergeometric tests, applying a repertoire-size bias correction to TCR pairs. A later analysis estimated false discovery rates by permuting HLA or CMV assignments 20 times. In a later analysis, co-occurring TCRs were grouped using DBSCAN, and TCRdist sequence similarity was added for clustering within HLA-allele-positive subsets. Repertoires with fewer than 30,000 or more than 120,000 public chains, plus five repertoires with anomalous nucleotide sharing, were excluded from co-occurrence clustering. In its TCRdb copy, this immuneACCESS table keeps in-frame sequences only and misses some clones. Where compared with another copy, unresolved V genes explain less than half of these, and the others have no known cause. V and J calls plus clone size are reproduced from that table; the DNA served to infer D and trimming. A total of tens of thousands of clones appear in this sample, roughly 74% of them only once. The top ten clones comprise about 20% of the sample.

This entry belongs to a study of cytomegalovirus exposure and HLA in healthy donors (dated by TCRdb to the late 2010s). About the full investigation: In an earlier analysis of under 750 of the donors, 250 to 300 Gb of sequence data and 90 million to 120 million unique TCR beta sequences from 180 million or so T cells were reported. About 310 gigabases of sequencing data and some 85 million unique TCR sequences were included in an early release covering about 620 HLA-typed donors. Across about 380 genotyped donors of the cohort, an average of approximately 220,000 unique TCR beta nucleotide sequences per donor were sequenced, and approximately 19% of those sequences were non-productive. Donor age, sex, ethnicity and CMV serostatus were compiled together with the repertoire data. Of the approximately 400 genotyped donors, approximately 83% fell in the genetic ancestry cluster associated with self-reported Caucasian donors. Rather than using new phenotypic data, the later analysis identified candidate immune exposures from TCR beta sequences and from how often those sequences occurred across donors. Every repertoire in the discovery cohort had been generated on one and the same sequencing platform. An earlier analysis of fewer than 750 of the donors used high-throughput TCR beta sequencing to judge whether each TCR beta V gene segment behaved as functional or pseudogenic. Using immunosequencing, the study profiled T cell repertoires from 550 to 750 subjects and related those repertoires to cytomegalovirus serostatus. Both class I and class II loci were covered by HLA typing, at four-digit resolution. In a later genetic analysis, genome-wide SNP genotypes for about 65% of the roughly 700 donors were used, and that subset was treated as a discovery cohort. In a later analysis, previously published TCR beta repertoires from hundreds of donors were re-analyzed and high-resolution HLA genotyping was added so that TCR occurrence patterns could be studied. Roughly 5 DR-DQ haplotypes were treated as single units for association and clustering because of strong linkage in the cohort. The study aimed to test whether cataloging public T cell receptors could reveal signatures of past pathogen exposure. The study combined high-throughput TCR immunosequencing, statistical association of individual TCRs with disease status, and machine learning to predict cytomegalovirus infection status. Besides the first cohort of 500 to 700 subjects, a separate validation cohort made up of 120 different subjects was used. The number of typed donors differed by locus: about 620-630 for A, B, C, DRB1 and DQB1; about 520 for DQA1; 606 for DPA1; and some 450 for DPB1. The research as a whole found: In vitro tests confirmed that three of the cytomegalovirus-associated TCR beta chains recognize cytomegalovirus antigens. According to a later analysis, TCR association rates differed among HLA loci, with DRB1 alleles showing the most associated TCRs and HLA-C alleles showing the fewest. Because some donors lacked HLA typing at each locus, the association tests relied only on the typed subset. According to the authors, the approach could potentially be generalized to other disease states and immunological phenotypes. A later analysis associated some 17,000 TCR beta sequences with specific HLA alleles at a false discovery rate of 0.05. Most CMV-associated TCR beta chains appeared to be HLA-restricted in a later analysis, and the HLA associations seemed to be driven largely by CMV exposure. Compared with equally common non-associated chains, HLA-associated TCR beta chains in a later analysis were more clonally expanded and had lower generation probabilities. A later genetic analysis associated a missense DCLRE1C variant with V-gene and J-gene trimming of TCR beta chains, and an independent cohort replicated the association. A further reported finding was that TCR beta sequences accurately predicted the HLA-A and HLA-B alleles for most subjects in the first cohort. In this cohort, only TCR beta chains were sequenced, and detectable features were limited by the absence of alpha or paired-chain data. Correlated functional status among segregating V segments might be attributable to linkage disequilibrium, but an unknown experimental factor could not be ruled out. Some 16 rarely observed V segments, including chromosome 9 orphons, were excluded from the earlier analysis of almost 600 of the donors because counts were too low. Some IMGT-functional V segments, including TRBV6-2 and TRBV6-3, could not be distinguished by the 87-base-pair reads and were therefore excluded. Most TCR sequences were seen in very few donors, while some public TCRs were found in many individuals. For the cohort, immune exposure information was limited to CMV serostatus. The study gave a list of more than 150 TCR beta chains associated with cytomegalovirus. In a later genetic analysis, fewer N-insertions in productive TCRs were reported among donors in an Asian-associated ancestry cluster than the approximately 630-donor mean. Roughly uniform sequencing depth across donors was assumed in presence/absence analyses, although this assumption may not hold. A later analysis reported that several top co-occurrence clusters appeared linked to parvovirus B19, influenza, CMV and Epstein-Barr virus. In an earlier analysis of 587 of the donors, most TCR beta V segments appeared in productive rearrangements about 90% or about 30% of the time, broadly matching IMGT annotations. Strong co-occurrence of HLA alleles, especially DR and DQ, made assigning TCR associations to individual alleles difficult. Cytomegalovirus status was reported to be diagnosed by the classifier with high specificity and sensitivity in both the original and validation cohorts. A cluster of highly shared sequence variants was judged likely to represent a technical artifact of the sequencing pipeline.

For CDR1 and CDR2, the germline V gene lists ENHRY and SYGVKD. A distance of 18 bases separates the germline ends of V and J, which lose 8 bases and 8 bases respectively. There are 13 amino acids in the CDR3, from cysteine to phenylalanine inclusive. The entry retains the CDR3 DNA only, 39 bases that are in frame from base 1. The V and J segments used are TRBV10-3 and TRBJ1-1; matching of 6 bases hints at TRBD1 as the D gene. This receptor was identified in a woman aged 25 to 39 in good health and CMV-seropositive. The specimen was PBMCs. The CDR3 loop reads CAIAPGHQREAFF. At the DNA level, the sequence is TGTGCCATCGCTCCGGGACACCAACGGGAAGCTTTCTTT.